These 14 T cell receptor beta chains were all obtained from the same sample, sequenced in a study of T cells in tuberculosis. Repertoires were generated with immunoSEQ multiplex PCR, while TCRdb's copy carries only in-frame clones and drops some. The table has 70,000 to 95,000 clones, roughly 91% seen once. Sorting used thawed, overnight-rested PBMC stained with anti-CD3, a viability dye and GMM-loaded CD1B tetramer. C32 glucose monomycolate from Rhodococcus equi was loaded onto the CD1B tetramers. The sample comprised CD1b-GMM tetramer-negative cells sorted from PBMCs. These TCRs come from an adult woman with latent tuberculosis.

The V gene is TRBV6-6, the J gene TRBJ2-5, with TRBD1 matching over 8 bases. The DNA end is more similar to TRBJ2-7, so the J call may be wrong. The CDR3 length is 14 residues. The germline CDR1 and CDR2 sequences are MNHNY and SVGAGI (reference sequence). DNA for the CDR3: TGTGCCAGCACCCGGGGGACAGGATGGTACGAGCAGTACTTC. Amino acids: CASTRGTGWYEQYF.

The chain is built from TRBV7-9 and TRBJ2-2; 10 bases fit TRBD2. CDR1 SEHNR and CDR2 FQNEAQ come from the germline V gene (reference sequence). This CDR3 is built from 17 residues. J gave up 3 bases and V 1 base, and 5 bases lay outside the gene matches. The CDR3 spells CASSLGGLAGDTGELFF. In DNA form, the CDR3 reads TGTGCCAGCAGCTTAGGGGGGCTAGCGGGGGACACCGGGGAGCTGTTTTTT.

V and J are TRBV19 and TRBJ1-2; D remains ambiguous. This CDR3 spans 13 amino acids. Trimming cost V 3 bases and J 7 bases, with 12 bases left between them. Germline loops: CDR1 LNHDA, CDR2 SQIVND (reference sequence). The CDR3 DNA reads as TGTGCCAGTAGTATGGGAGTCCTTCTTGGCTACACCTTC. Encoded protein: CASSMGVLLGYTF.

In this sample, this clone turned up a few times. The chain employs TRBV5-1 and TRBJ1-6; maybe TRBD1 (5 bases). Trimming removed 9 bases from V and 1 base from J, with 11 bases in between. The CDR3 sequence is 14 residues long. From germline, CDR1 is SGHRS and CDR2 YFSETQ. CDR3 sequence reads: CATGEGSYNSPLHF. The CDR3 nucleotides are TGCGCCACCGGGGAGGGGTCCTATAATTCACCCCTCCACTTT.

The chain recombines TRBV27 with TRBJ1-6, with D possibly TRBD1 on 6 matching bases. The CDR3 has 15 amino acids. Germline V gene lookup returns CDR1 MNHEY and CDR2 SMNVEV (reference sequence). Trimming removed 0 bases from V and 10 bases from J, with 13 bases in between. CDR3 residues: CASSLSRQGQSPLHF. CDR3 bases: TGTGCCAGCAGTTTATCGCGGCAGGGGCAGTCACCCCTCCACTTT.

The genes are TRBV6-4 and TRBJ1-1; tentative D call: TRBD1 (6 bases). Trimming took 4 bases from V and 3 from J, leaving 15 bases between them. CDR3 length: 15 residues. Germline CDR1 reads MRHNA; CDR2 reads SNTAGT. The CDR3 is CASSGGPGADTEAFF. The CDR3 bases are TGTGCCAGCAGTGGCGGGCCAGGGGCGGACACTGAAGCTTTCTTT.

The chain is built from TRBV14 and TRBJ1-2, with 9 bases matching TRBD1. Trimming cost V 0 bases and J 8 bases; bases outside gene matches: 13. Germline values: CDR1 SGHDN, CDR2 FVKESK. The CDR3 contains 17 residues. The CDR3 is CASSQDSSGTGIVGYTF. The CDR3 DNA reads TGTGCCAGCAGCCAAGATTCGTCGGGGACAGGGATCGTCGGCTACACCTTC.

The chain combines TRBV6-5 with TRBJ2-7; D is unclear. Trimming removed 6 bases at V and 1 base at J, with 4 bases between. Germline-derived CDR1 and CDR2 are MNHEY and SVGAGI. The CDR3 extends over 11 amino acids. CDR3 bases: TGTGCCAGCAGGGAGTCCTACGAGCAGTACTTC. Amino acids: CASRESYEQYF.

The gene calls are TRBV5-5 and TRBJ1-6; D unclear. The CDR3 runs to 12 residues. Trimming left V 2 bases short and J 6 bases short, with 3 bases between. Germline V gene sequence: CDR1 SGHKS, CDR2 YYEKEE (reference sequence). CDR3 in DNA: TGTGCCAGCAGCTTCGGTAATTCACCCCTCCACTTT. Translated: CASSFGNSPLHF.

The J gene is TRBJ1-3, the V gene TRBV2, with TRBD1 matching 9 bases. The CDR3 loop spans 16 amino acids. The J segment lost 3 bases and the V segment lost 0 bases, leaving 3 bases of the junction unmatched. Per the germline V gene, CDR1 is SNHLY and CDR2 is FYNNEI. CDR3 amino acids: CASSEAETGGGNTIYF. In DNA, the CDR3 is TGTGCCAGCAGTGAAGCGGAGACAGGGGGTGGAAACACCATATATTTT.

The CDR3, as DNA: TGTGCCAGCAGTGAATTCGACAGGCGAACTGAAAAACTGTTTTTT. Protein: CASSEFDRRTEKLFF. The V and J genes are TRBV6-1 and TRBJ1-4; D possibly corresponds to TRBD1 (6 bases). CDR3 length: 15 residues. The V and J ends lost 2 bases and 7 bases respectively, with 14 bases between them. The germline CDR1 and CDR2 sequences are MNHNS and SASEGT.

In its sample, this clone was seen once. The gene calls are TRBV5-1 and TRBJ2-5; the match to TRBD2 covers 9 bases. CDR3 length equals 13 residues. The V gene end was trimmed by 1 base and the J gene end by 11 bases; junction bases not matched to a gene: 6. In germline, CDR1 is SGHRS, CDR2 YFSETQ. Here the CDR3 reads CASSLKRGVEQYF. CDR3 nucleotide sequence: TGCGCCAGCAGCTTGAAGCGGGGGGTGGAGCAGTACTTC.

The V gene is TRBV5-5, the J gene TRBJ1-4; TRBD1 matches at 11 bases. Germline assignment: CDR1 SGHKS and CDR2 YYEKEE (reference sequence). V lost 4 bases to trimming and J lost 7 bases; unmatched junction nucleotides: 6. The CDR3 loop spans 15 amino acids. The CDR3 here is CASSHPGTGGEKLFF. The CDR3 DNA follows: TGTGCCAGCAGCCATCCCGGGACAGGGGGTGAAAAACTGTTTTTT. Full variable domain (rest looked up from reference TRBV5-5 and TRBJ1-4): DAGVTQSPTHLIKTRGQQVTLRCSPISGHKSVSWYQQVLGQGPQFIFQYYEKEERGRGNFPDRFSARQFPNYSSELNVNALLLGDSALYLCASSHPGTGGEKLFFGSGTQLSVL.

The V gene is TRBV7-6, the J gene TRBJ2-7; 9 bases match TRBD1. V lost 1 base and J lost 2; bases outside the gene matches: 3. Germline lookup yields CDR1 SGHVS and CDR2 FNYEAQ. The CDR3 is 15 amino acids. The CDR3 is CASSLGTGGTYEQYV. CDR3 nucleotide sequence: TGTGCCAGCAGCTTAGGAACAGGGGGCACCTACGAGCAGTACGTC.